The 21 T cell receptor beta chains below were found in one sample sequenced in a study of spatial heterogeneity in lung cancer. The time point: sample taken at primary tumor resection. Whole RNA from tumor, nontumor lung or frozen PBMC was sequenced unsorted. TCRdb independently ran MiXCR on the 5' RACE reads; one entry per CDR3 protein. The sample records 50,000 to 55,000 distinct CDR3 sequences, more than 6.5% being singletons. Material: PBMCs, obtained at surgery. Every receptor here comes from a female donor with early-stage non-small cell lung cancer.

This clonotype was seen repeatedly, ten times or more. The chain combines TRBV5-1 with TRBJ2-3, with D perhaps TRBD2 (7 bases). V was trimmed by 2 bases and J by 6 bases, leaving 16 bases between them. The germline V gene has CDR1 SGHRS and CDR2 YFSETQ. This CDR3 spans 15 amino acids. The CDR3 loop reads CASSFVAGAGDTQYF. DNA for the CDR3: TGCGCCAGCAGCTTTGTGGCGGGGGCAGGGGATACGCAGTATTTT.

The chain carries TRBV2 and TRBJ2-3, with 7 nucleotides matching TRBD1. The CDR3 covers 15 residues. The V gene end was trimmed by 6 bases and the J gene end by 3 bases; junction bases not matched to a gene: 9. The germline V gene has CDR1 SNHLY and CDR2 FYNNEI. The CDR3 DNA reads as TGTGCCAGCAGGAGACAGGGCGTGGGGACAGATACGCAGTATTTT. Its translation is CASRRQGVGTDTQYF.

Ten or more counts support this clonotype. V is TRBV5-1 and J is TRBJ2-5; the match to TRBD2 covers 13 bases. Trimming cost V 4 bases and J 2 bases; bases outside gene matches: 5. The germline V gene encodes CDR1 SGHRS and CDR2 YFSETQ. There are 16 residues in the CDR3. The CDR3 is CASSPGLAGIQETQYF. In DNA form, the CDR3 reads TGCGCCAGCAGCCCGGGACTAGCGGGGATACAAGAGACCCAGTACTTC. The full variable domain, completed using reference TRBV5-1 and TRBJ2-5, is KAGVTQTPRYLIKTRGQQVTLSCSPISGHRSVSWYQQTPGQGLQFLFEYFSETQRNKGNFPGRFSGRQFSNSRSEMNVSTLELGDSALYLCASSPGLAGIQETQYFGPGTRLLVL.

This clonotype was counted between two and nine times. The chain couples TRBV10-3 to TRBJ1-1; D is ambiguous. CDR3 length: 13 residues. CDR1 ENHRY and CDR2 SYGVKD come from the germline V gene. The V end was cut by 5 bases, the J end by 4 bases, with 11 bases between. CDR3 amino acids: CAISKSMSTEAFF. DNA for the CDR3: TGTGCCATCAGTAAATCAATGAGCACTGAAGCTTTCTTT.

Many counts were recorded for this clonotype. The genes are TRBV5-4 and TRBJ1-2; no clear D. CDR3 length equals 13 residues. Trimming stripped 7 bases from V and 3 bases from J, with 13 bases between. Germline V gene data show CDR1 as SGHNT and CDR2 as YYREEE (reference sequence). CDR3 protein: CASRAGRDYGYTF. The CDR3 DNA reads as TGTGCCAGCCGCGCGGGAAGGGACTATGGCTACACCTTC.

This clonotype occurred many times. The CDR3 nucleotides read TGTGCCAGCAGCTTAGATCTAGCGGGGATACAGCAGTACTTC. This gives the protein CASSLDLAGIQQYF. This sequence joins TRBV7-2 and TRBJ2-7; 9 bases line up with TRBD2. The V and J ends lost 1 base and 8 bases, in that order; junction bases with no gene match: 6. The CDR3 length is 14 residues. Germline V lookup: CDR1 SGHTA, CDR2 FQGNSA.

This clonotype was counted at least ten times. The rearrangement joins TRBV20-1 to TRBJ1-5; tentative D call: TRBD1 (5 bases). V was cut by 0 bases and J by 8 bases, with 14 bases left in between. The V gene's germline CDR1 is DFQATT and CDR2 SNEGSKA (reference sequence). CDR3 length equals 14 residues. CDR3 DNA: TGCAGTGCTAGAGATGACAGAACGGAAAAGCCCCAGCATTTT. It encodes CSARDDRTEKPQHF.

This clonotype was observed many times. This sequence joins TRBV15 and TRBJ1-1, with 11 bases identical to TRBD1. This CDR3 spans 16 amino acids. J gave up 4 bases and V 5 bases, and 9 bases lay outside the gene matches. Germline CDR1 and CDR2: LNHNV and YYDKDF (reference sequence). The CDR3 nucleotides are TGTGCCACCAGCCCAGATCTAGGGACAGGGGGCACTGAAGCTTTCTTT. Protein: CATSPDLGTGGTEAFF.

This clonotype came up many times. The V gene is TRBV28, the J gene TRBJ1-2, with D perhaps TRBD1 (6 bases). Germline CDR1 reads MDHEN; CDR2 reads SYDVKM. Trimming removed 5 bases from V and 4 bases from J, with 11 bases in between. This CDR3 has 13 residues. CDR3 coding DNA: TGTGCCAGCAGTCCTGGACAGACCTATGGCTACACCTTC. This translates into CASSPGQTYGYTF.

CDR3 DNA: TGTGCCAGCACCCCATCCCGGGGGGTATTCTACGAGCAGTACTTC. Translating gives CASTPSRGVFYEQYF. The chain links TRBV6-2 or TRBV6-3 to TRBJ2-7; 7 nucleotides match TRBD2. This CDR3 has 15 amino acids. Unmatched junction bases numbered 12, after V lost 7 bases and J lost 3 bases. Germline V gene data show CDR1 as MNHEY and CDR2 as SVGEGT.

This clonotype was seen many times. This chain joins TRBV9 and TRBJ2-1; possible D gene TRBD2, 5 bases. In germline, CDR1 is SGDLS, CDR2 YYNGEE. CDR3 length: 19 amino acids. Trimming took off 0 bases at V and 0 bases at J, with 19 bases between the two ends. The CDR3 sequence is CASSVVGLGALSSYNEQFF. In DNA, the CDR3 is TGTGCCAGCAGCGTAGTTGGTCTGGGAGCCCTGAGCTCCTACAATGAGCAGTTCTTC.

In its sample, this clonotype was seen many times. The chain recombines TRBV5-1 with TRBJ2-3; D gene unclear. The CDR3 has 16 residues. Germline CDR1 and CDR2: SGHRS and YFSETQ. V shed 0 bases and J shed 5 bases, with 16 bases lying between them. CDR3 sequence: CASSLGPREAGDTQYF. CDR3 nucleotides: TGCGCCAGCAGCTTGGGTCCTCGTGAAGCTGGAGATACGCAGTATTTT.

The chain links TRBV7-9 to TRBJ2-7; weak D call: TRBD1 (6 bases). The V end was cut by 5 bases, the J end by 4 bases, with 12 bases between. CDR3 size: 13 residues. Germline-derived CDR1 and CDR2 are SEHNR and FQNEAQ (reference sequence). In nucleotides, the CDR3 is TGTGCCAGCAGCGGCAGGGGTTTTTACGAGCAGTACTTC. Its protein product is CASSGRGFYEQYF.

This clonotype was found many times. The rearrangement uses TRBV7-8 and TRBJ2-1; 14 nucleotides align to TRBD2. There are 16 residues in the CDR3. Germline CDR1 SGHVS, CDR2 FQNEAQ. The junction had 9 bases not matched to a gene; V was cut back by 5 bases and J by 9 bases. The CDR3 sequence: CASSPRLAGGRGEQFF. The DNA for the CDR3 is TGTGCCAGCAGCCCGCGACTAGCGGGGGGGCGAGGTGAGCAGTTCTTC. The full variable domain, completed using reference TRBV7-8 and TRBJ2-1, is GAGVSQSPRYKVAKRGQDVALRCDPISGHVSLFWYQQALGQGPEFLTYFQNEAQLDKSGLPSDRFFAERPEGSVSTLKIQRTQQEDSAVYLCASSPRLAGGRGEQFFGPGTRLTVL.

This clonotype was detected ten times or more. The chain couples TRBV10-3 to TRBJ1-1, with D maybe TRBD1 (5 bases). The V gene's germline CDR1 is ENHRY and CDR2 SYGVKD. The V and J ends lost 3 bases and 2 bases respectively, with 13 bases between them. The CDR3 has 15 residues. The CDR3 region is CAISDRQSLNTEAFF. The CDR3 coding sequence is TGTGCCATCAGTGACCGACAGAGCCTAAACACTGAAGCTTTCTTT.

At least ten counts were recorded for this clonotype. In DNA, the CDR3 is TGTGCCAGCAGCCTAGGGAGGGCCCAGCATTTT. Its translation is CASSLGRAQHF. The chain joins TRBV28 to TRBJ1-5; D not certain. CDR3 length equals 11 residues. The germline gives CDR1 MDHEN, CDR2 SYDVKM. Trimming pared 6 bases from V and 11 bases from J, leaving 11 bases between. Supplemented by reference TRBV28 and TRBJ1-5, the full variable domain reads DVKVTQSSRYLVKRTGEKVFLECVQDMDHENMFWYRQDPGLGLRLIYFSYDVKMKEKGDIPEGYSVSREKKERFSLILESASTNQTSMYLCASSLGRAQHFGDGTRLSIL.

This chain joins TRBV28 and TRBJ1-2, with D unresolved. V was shortened by 7 bases and J by 5 bases, with 17 bases between the two germline ends. CDR1 and CDR2 (germline): MDHEN, SYDVKM. The CDR3 extends over 14 amino acids. In DNA, the CDR3 is TGTGCCAGCACCTCGACCTCTTTTCCGTATGGCTACACCTTC. This translates into CASTSTSFPYGYTF.

This clonotype was recorded a few times. The chain is built from TRBV6-2 or TRBV6-3 and TRBJ1-2; D is possibly TRBD1 (6 bases). CDR1 is MNHEY, CDR2 SVGEGT, per germline. With 8 bases removed from V and 4 bases from J, the gap between germline ends came to 29 bases. This CDR3 has 18 amino acids. For the CDR3, the DNA is TGTGCCAGCCCTGGAGGACTAGACAGGAGCTTACTCGGCTATGGCTACACCTTC. Its translation: CASPGGLDRSLLGYGYTF.

This clonotype was observed many times. The chain couples TRBV4-3 to TRBJ2-3; perhaps TRBD1 as D (5 bases). The CDR3 sequence is 16 residues long. Germline V gene lookup returns CDR1 LGHNA and CDR2 YSLEER. Trimming took 0 bases from V and 0 from J, leaving 10 bases between them. The CDR3 sequence is CASSQDLDSSTDTQYF. CDR3 nucleotide sequence: TGCGCCAGCAGCCAAGATCTTGACAGTAGCACAGATACGCAGTATTTT.

At least ten counts were recorded for this clonotype. The chain combines TRBV3-1 with TRBJ2-5; possibly TRBD2 for D (6 bases). The CDR3 is made up of 15 amino acids. V lost 4 bases, J lost 2 bases, and 14 bases lay in between. Germline V gene sequence: CDR1 LGHDT, CDR2 YNNKEL (reference sequence). CDR3 sequence reads: CASSPTLAVQETQYF. CDR3 in DNA: TGTGCCAGCAGCCCAACCTTAGCGGTACAAGAGACCCAGTACTTC.

This clonotype was detected ten times or more. The V call is TRBV25-1, the J call TRBJ2-3; the D call may be TRBD1 or TRBD2 (5 bases each). In germline, CDR1 is MGHDK, CDR2 SYGVNS. The CDR3 extends over 11 amino acids. Trimming took off 5 bases at V and 10 bases at J, with 10 bases between the two ends. CDR3 in amino acids: CASSFGTAQYF. DNA of the CDR3: TGTGCCAGCAGTTTCGGGACGGCGCAGTATTTT.